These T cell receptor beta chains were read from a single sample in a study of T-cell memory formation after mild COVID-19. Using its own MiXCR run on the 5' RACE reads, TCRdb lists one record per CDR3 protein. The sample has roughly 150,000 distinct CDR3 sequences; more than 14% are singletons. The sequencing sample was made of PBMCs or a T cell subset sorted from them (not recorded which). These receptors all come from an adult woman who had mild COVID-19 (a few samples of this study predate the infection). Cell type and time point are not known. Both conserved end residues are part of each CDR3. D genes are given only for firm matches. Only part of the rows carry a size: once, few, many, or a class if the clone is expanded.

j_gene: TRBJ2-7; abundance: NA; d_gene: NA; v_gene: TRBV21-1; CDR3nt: TGTGCCAGCAGCAAACCGAGACAGTACGAGCAGTACTTC; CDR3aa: CASSKPRQYEQYF
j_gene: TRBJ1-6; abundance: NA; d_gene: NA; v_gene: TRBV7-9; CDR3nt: TGTGCCAGCAGCTTGAGCCAGGGAGGCTCACCCCTCCACTTT; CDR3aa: CASSLSQGGSPLHF
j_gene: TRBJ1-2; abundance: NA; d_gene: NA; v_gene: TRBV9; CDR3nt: TGTGCCAGCAGCGTAGGTAACTCGAACTATGGCTACACCTTC; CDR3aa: CASSVGNSNYGYTF
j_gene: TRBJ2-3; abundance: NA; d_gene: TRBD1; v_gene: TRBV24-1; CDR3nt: TGTGCCACCAGTGATTCAACAGGGGCTGGAACAGATACGCAGTATTTT; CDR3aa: CATSDSTGAGTDTQYF
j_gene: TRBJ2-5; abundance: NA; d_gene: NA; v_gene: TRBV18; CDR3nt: TGTGCCAGCTCACCAAGGCGGGCTGAGACCCAGTACTTC; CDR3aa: CASSPRRAETQYF
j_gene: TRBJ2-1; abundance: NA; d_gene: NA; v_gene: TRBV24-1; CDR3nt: TGTGCCACCAGTGCCCCGGGGGATGAGCAGTTCTTC; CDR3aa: CATSAPGDEQFF
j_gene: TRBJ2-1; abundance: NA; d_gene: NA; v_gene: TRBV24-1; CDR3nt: TGTGCCACCAGTGATTTAAGTGGAGGGGGGGCCTACAATGAGCAGTTCTTC; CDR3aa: CATSDLSGGGAYNEQFF
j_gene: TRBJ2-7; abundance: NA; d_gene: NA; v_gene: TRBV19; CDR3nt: TGTGCCAGTAGTATAGATCAAGGCGGCTCCTACGAGCAGTACTTC; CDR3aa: CASSIDQGGSYEQYF
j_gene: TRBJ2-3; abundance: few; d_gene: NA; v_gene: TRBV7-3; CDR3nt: TGTGCCAGCAGCTCAGTAGGCGGGGTCTCAGATACGCAGTATTTT; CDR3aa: CASSSVGGVSDTQYF
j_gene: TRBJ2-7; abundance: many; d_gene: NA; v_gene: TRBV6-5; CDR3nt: TGTGCCAGCAGTTATCTCTACGAGCAGTACTTC; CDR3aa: CASSYLYEQYF